This T cell receptor beta chain comes out of a study of blood T cell repertoires in COVID-19. About the study: PBMCs, B-cell-depleted T cells, or T cells were the source of the cDNA or gDNA that made up the material.

Assay used: immunoSEQ multiplex PCR; TCRdb lists only in-frame clones, some missing. The sample carries hundreds of thousands of clones, roughly nine tenths recorded once. Material for sequencing was PBMCs or T cells enriched from blood (not recorded which). This TCR derives from a young woman with acute COVID-19.

CDR3 protein: CASSIGSGIYNEQFF. The CDR3 DNA sequence: TGTGCCAGTAGTATAGGGAGCGGGATTTACAATGAGCAGTTCTTC. This chain uses TRBV19 with TRBJ2-1; TRBD2 matches at 7 bases. The germline V gene has CDR1 LNHDA and CDR2 SQIVND (reference sequence). V gave up 1 base and J gave up 4 bases; unmatched junction bases: 4. This CDR3 has 15 residues.